These T cell receptor beta chains were read from a single sample in a study of blood T cells in healthy people across ages. TCRdb independently ran MiXCR on the 5' RACE reads; one entry per CDR3 protein. The sample lists fewer than 750,000 distinct CDR3 sequences; roughly 48% were seen once. The source material was blood. Source of these receptors: a man aged 80 or over in good health. CDR3s include the opening cysteine and the closing phenylalanine or tryptophan. Only some rows state a clone size, as once, few, many or a class for expanded clones.

-	TRBV14	TRBJ2-3	CASSPPKTEQLRDTQYF
-	TRBV20-1	TRBJ2-7	CSTRLWGPHEQYF
once	TRBV20-1	TRBJ2-2	CSARDILGSSVGNTGELFF
-	TRBV20-1	TRBJ1-5	CSAREASVINQPQHF
-	TRBV7-3	TRBJ2-3	CASSLTALAGSTDTQYF
once	TRBV2	TRBJ2-2	CASGGQDLNTGGLFF
medium-sized	TRBV6-6	TRBJ1-5	CASRPPDQPQHF
few	TRBV7-9	TRBJ1-1	CASGVSEAFF
-	TRBV11-3	TRBJ2-7	CASSQGTGGVRNEQYF
few	TRBV29-1	TRBJ2-7	CSVPSSGLSYEQYF
few	TRBV20-1	TRBJ2-6	CSANQAGNGANVLTF
many	TRBV6-5	TRBJ2-3	CASHGQGTQYF
-	TRBV20-1	TRBJ2-1	CSAPFLAGDPISSYNEQFF
-	TRBV10-3	TRBJ2-5	CAISESGTSGRDEQYF
-	TRBV4-2	TRBJ2-3	CASSYSVVAGSEDTQYF
many	TRBV6-5	TRBJ1-4	CASSYSTGTGGKLFF
few	TRBV12-3/TRBV12-4	TRBJ1-1	CASSPVDKGTEAFF
-	TRBV20-1	TRBJ2-4	CSTGMGGAKNIQYF